The source of this TCR beta chain is a study of T cells in Graves' hyperthyroidism and ophthalmopathy. Study-wide points: Patients with ophthalmopathy were separated from those with stable hyperthyroidism by a 13 V-J model.

The patients, who ranged from 18 to 65 in age, presented with newly diagnosed hyperthyroidism lasting under 2 months. Exclusion followed for patients with uncontrolled infection, other autoimmune disease, pregnancy or lactation. It was roughly 10 ml of fresh peripheral blood that supplied the PBMCs. RNA transcripts gave rise to amplified TCR beta CDR3 regions. During a first-round RT-PCR of the TCR CDR3, the HTBI primer set was used. MiXCR, applied by TCRdb to the multiplex PCR reads, yields one record per CDR3 protein. Among 340,000 or so distinct CDR3 sequences listed, 15% to 20% were seen once. This clonotype was found a few times. What it binds is not known. This CDR3 has 15 residues. Between the trimmed V and J ends, which lost 1 base and 3 bases, there was a span of 13 bases. From germline, CDR1 is GTSNPN and CDR2 SVGIG (reference sequence).

The V call is TRBV30, the J call TRBJ2-1; the D gene is possibly TRBD1 (6 bases). The sample taken for sequencing was blood. This sequence was found in a woman in her forties or fifties with Graves' hyperthyroidism. This CDR3 reads CAWSANRDLYNEQFF. CDR3 sequence (DNA): TGTGCCTGGAGTGCTAACAGGGACCTCTACAATGAGCAGTTCTTC.